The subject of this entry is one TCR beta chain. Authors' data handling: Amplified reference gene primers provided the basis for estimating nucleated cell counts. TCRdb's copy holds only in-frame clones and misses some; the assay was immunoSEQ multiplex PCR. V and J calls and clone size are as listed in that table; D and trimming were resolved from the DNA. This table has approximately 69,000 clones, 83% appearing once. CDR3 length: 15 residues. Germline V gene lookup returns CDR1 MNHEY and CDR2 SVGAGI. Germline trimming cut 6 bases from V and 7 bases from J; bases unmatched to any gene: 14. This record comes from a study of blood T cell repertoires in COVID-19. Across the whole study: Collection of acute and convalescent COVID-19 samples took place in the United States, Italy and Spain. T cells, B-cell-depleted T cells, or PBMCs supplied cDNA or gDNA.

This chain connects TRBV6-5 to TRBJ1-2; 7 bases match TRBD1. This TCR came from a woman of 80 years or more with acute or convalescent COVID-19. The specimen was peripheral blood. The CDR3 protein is CASRTSTGLRTGYTF. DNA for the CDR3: TGTGCCAGCAGAACCTCGACAGGGCTCCGCACTGGCTACACCTTC.